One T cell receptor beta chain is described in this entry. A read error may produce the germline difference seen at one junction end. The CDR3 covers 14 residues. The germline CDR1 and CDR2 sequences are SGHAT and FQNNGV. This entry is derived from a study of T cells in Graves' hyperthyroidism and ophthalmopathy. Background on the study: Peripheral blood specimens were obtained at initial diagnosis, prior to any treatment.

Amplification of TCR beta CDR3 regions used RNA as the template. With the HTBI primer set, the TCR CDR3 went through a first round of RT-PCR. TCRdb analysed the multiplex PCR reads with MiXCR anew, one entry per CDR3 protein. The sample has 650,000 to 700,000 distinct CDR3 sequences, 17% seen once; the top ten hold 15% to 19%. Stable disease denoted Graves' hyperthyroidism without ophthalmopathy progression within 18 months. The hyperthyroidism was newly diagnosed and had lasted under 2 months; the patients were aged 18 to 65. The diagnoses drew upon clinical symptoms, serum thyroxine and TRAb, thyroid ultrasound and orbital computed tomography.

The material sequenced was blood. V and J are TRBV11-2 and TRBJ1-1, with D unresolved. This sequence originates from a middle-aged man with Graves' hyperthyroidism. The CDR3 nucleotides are TGTGCCAGCAGCTTAGAGTTTGGGGTCACTGATGCTTTCTTT. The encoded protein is CASSLEFGVTDAFF. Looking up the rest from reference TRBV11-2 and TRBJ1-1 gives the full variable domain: EAGVAQSPRYKIIEKRQSVAFWCNPISGHATLYWYQQILGQGPKLLIQFQNNGVVDDSQLPKDRFSAERLKGVDSTLKIQPAKLEDSAVYLCASSLEFGVTDAFFGQGTRLTVV.